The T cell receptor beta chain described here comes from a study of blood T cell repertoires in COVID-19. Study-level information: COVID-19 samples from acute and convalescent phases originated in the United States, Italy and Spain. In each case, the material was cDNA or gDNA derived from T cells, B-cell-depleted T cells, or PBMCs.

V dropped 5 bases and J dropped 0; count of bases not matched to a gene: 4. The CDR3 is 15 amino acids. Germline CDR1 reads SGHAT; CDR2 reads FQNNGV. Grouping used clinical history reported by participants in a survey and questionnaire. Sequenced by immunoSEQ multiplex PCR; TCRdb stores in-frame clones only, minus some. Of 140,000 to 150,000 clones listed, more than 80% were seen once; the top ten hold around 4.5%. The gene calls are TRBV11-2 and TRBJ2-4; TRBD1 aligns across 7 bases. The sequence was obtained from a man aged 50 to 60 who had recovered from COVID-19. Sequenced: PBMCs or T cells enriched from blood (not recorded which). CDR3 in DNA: TGTGCCAGCAGCGTGGGACAGCTAGCCAAAAACATTCAGTACTTC. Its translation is CASSVGQLAKNIQYF.